The source of this T cell receptor beta chain is a study of cytomegalovirus exposure and HLA in healthy donors (TCRdb year 2017). For context, the study as a whole: An earlier analysis of more than 550 of the donors reported 250 to 350 Gb of sequence data and 100 million to 120 million unique TCR beta sequences obtained from roughly 170 million T cells. To predict cytomegalovirus infection status, the study brought together high-throughput TCR immunosequencing, statistical association of individual TCRs with disease status, and machine learning. To study patterns of TCR occurrence, a later analysis re-analyzed previously published TCR beta repertoires from hundreds of donors and added high-resolution HLA genotyping. In a later genetic analysis, genome-wide SNP genotypes for about three fifths of the roughly 670 donors were used, and that subset was treated as a discovery cohort. The study aimed to test whether cataloging public T cell receptors could reveal signatures of past pathogen exposure. Using immunosequencing, the study profiled T cell repertoires from approximately 700 subjects and related those repertoires to cytomegalovirus serostatus. Along with the approximately 650-subject first cohort, a separate validation cohort of some 130 different subjects was used. A handful of DR-DQ haplotypes were treated as single units for association and clustering because of strong linkage in the cohort. Every discovery cohort repertoire had been produced on one sequencing platform. Among around 400 genotyped donors of the cohort, an average of approximately 240,000 unique TCR beta nucleotide sequences were sequenced per donor, 15% to 20% of them non-productive. Typing coverage varied by locus: about 620-630 donors for A, B, C, DRB1 and DQB1; approximately 560 for DQA1; more than 600 for DPA1; roughly 450 for DPB1. In an earlier analysis of 587 of the donors, high-throughput TCR beta sequencing was used to judge whether each TCR beta V gene segment behaved as functional or pseudogenic. Rather than drawing on any new phenotypic data, the later analysis identified candidate immune exposures from TCR beta sequences and the way those sequences occurred across donors. About 300 gigabases of sequencing data and around 87 million unique TCR sequences were included in an early release covering 550 to 650 HLA-typed donors. The genetic ancestry cluster associated with self-reported Caucasian donors included 81% of the roughly 360 genotyped donors. HLA typing covered class I and class II loci at four-digit resolution. Donor age, sex, ethnicity and CMV serostatus were collected together with the repertoire data. Broad study findings and their caveats: Linkage disequilibrium might explain the correlated functional status among segregating V segments, but an unknown experimental factor could not be excluded. In a later analysis, HLA-associated TCR beta chains were found to be more clonally expanded and to have lower generation probabilities than equally common non-associated chains. In an earlier analysis of 587 of the donors, most TCR beta V segments appeared in productive rearrangements about 87% or about 30% of the time, broadly matching IMGT annotations. A later analysis found that TCR association rates varied across HLA loci, with DRB1 alleles showing the most associated TCRs and HLA-C alleles the fewest. At a false discovery rate of 0.05, a later analysis linked 15,000 to 20,000 TCR beta sequences to specific HLA alleles. A cluster of highly shared sequence variants was judged likely to be a technical artifact of the sequencing pipeline. Across donors, most TCR sequences were observed very rarely, whereas some public TCRs were present in many individuals. The 87-base-pair reads could not distinguish some IMGT-functional V segments, including TRBV6-2 and TRBV6-3, so those segments were excluded. For the cohort, immune exposure information was limited to CMV serostatus. Presence/absence analyses assumed roughly uniform sequencing depth across donors, an assumption that may not hold. Because some donors lacked HLA typing at each locus, the association tests relied only on the typed subset. In a later analysis, most CMV-associated TCR beta chains were found to appear HLA-restricted, with HLA associations seemingly driven largely by CMV exposure. In both the original and validation cohorts, the classifier was reported to diagnose cytomegalovirus status with high specificity and sensitivity. A later analysis reported that several top co-occurrence clusters appeared linked to parvovirus B19, influenza, CMV and Epstein-Barr virus. A further reported finding was that TCR beta sequences accurately predicted the HLA-A and HLA-B alleles for most subjects in the first cohort. Because counts were too low, roughly 17 rarely observed V segments, including chromosome 9 orphons, were left out of the earlier analysis of about 620 of the donors. In a later genetic analysis, fewer N-insertions in productive TCRs were reported among donors in an Asian-associated ancestry cluster than the approximately 710-donor mean. Three of the identified cytomegalovirus-associated TCR beta chains were confirmed in vitro to be specific for cytomegalovirus antigens. A later genetic analysis associated a missense DCLRE1C variant with V-gene and J-gene trimming of TCR beta chains, and an independent cohort replicated the association. The cohort was sequenced for TCR beta chains only, and without alpha or paired-chain data the features that could be detected were limited. It was suggested by the authors that the approach could potentially be generalized to other disease states and immunological phenotypes. When HLA alleles, especially DR and DQ, strongly co-occurred, TCR associations were difficult to assign to individual alleles. A total of 150 to 200 TCR beta chains were listed by the study as associated with cytomegalovirus.

Of note for this clone: Its antigen specificity is not known. No qualities accompany the bases; no much larger clone lies one base away.

The cohort consisted of 600 to 750 healthy bone marrow donors. All cohort members were sampled while nominally healthy, although unrecorded immune exposures were likely present. The donor tested CMV seronegative and was one of the 352 seronegative cohort members. Every donor gave a peripheral blood sample, and the peripheral blood mononuclear cells from that sample were used for TCR beta sequencing. Genomic DNA was extracted from the blood cell samples with the Qiagen DNeasy Blood Extraction Kit. CDR1 and CDR2 (SGDLS, YYNGEE) derive from the germline V gene. There are 16 amino acids in the CDR3, from cysteine to phenylalanine inclusive. Only CDR3 DNA remains: 48 bases, in frame from the first base. V is shortened by 0 bases, J by 1 base, and the region joining them spans 12 bases. The receptor library was made with the immunoSEQ multiplex PCR assay. The multiplex PCR relied on a mix of 60 forward primers for TCR Vbeta segments and 13 reverse primers for TCR Jbeta segments. Amplification of the CDR3 region of rearranged TCR beta genes was performed with a multiplex PCR assay on genomic DNA. Amplified TCR beta libraries were sequenced as 87-base-pair reads on the Illumina HiSeq System. Regarding the original processing steps: Across the roughly 670 repertoires, a later analysis counted 78 million or so unique TCR beta chains, 8.5 million to 12 million of which were shared by at least two donors. Raw reads were error-corrected and collapsed into unique sequences with a nearest-neighbor algorithm that merged closely related sequences to remove PCR and sequencing errors. V, D and J gene segments were assigned by aligning CDR3 sequences to IMGT reference sequences. For a sequence to be retained, a match of at least six nucleotides was required to both a V gene segment and a J gene segment. Rearrangements were called productive when the CDR3 lacked stop codons and stayed in frame with V and J; all others were non-productive. Following IMGT convention, CDR3 was defined as the stretch from the second conserved V-encoded cysteine to the conserved J-encoded phenylalanine. Sequences without an unambiguous match to a single V gene segment were excluded from the earlier analysis of almost 600 of the donors. In an earlier analysis of 587 of the donors, V segments were called functional above 56.7% productive rearrangements and were called segregating when the between-donor standard deviation exceeded 5%. A statistical classification framework was built for diagnosing cytomegalovirus status from the catalog of TCR beta chain sequences. In a later analysis, TCR nucleotide sequences were compared against IMGT/GENE-DB human TR gene sequences so that V and J genes could be assigned. In a later analysis, CDR3 sequences and most-parsimonious VDJ recombination scenarios were assigned using the TCRdist pipeline. In a later analysis, each TCR beta chain was defined by its CDR3 amino acid sequence together with its V-gene family, and reads without a unique V-gene family were excluded. As a way to deal with suspected cross-contamination and a sequencing artifact, a later analysis dropped nearly 600 nucleotide sequences that were highly shared and had low generation probability. For each public chain, a later analysis derived a clonal expansion index from normalized ranks of inferred template counts within each repertoire. Generation probabilities in a later analysis came from a VDJ recombination model fitted to out-of-frame rearrangements, and those results were checked against IGoR. A later analysis scored TCR-TCR, TCR-HLA and TCR-CMV co-occurrence with hypergeometric tests, applying a repertoire-size bias correction to TCR pairs. False discovery rates were estimated in a later analysis by permuting HLA or CMV assignments 20 times. In a later analysis, co-occurring TCRs were grouped using DBSCAN, with TCRdist sequence similarity added in when clustering inside HLA-allele-positive subsets. Co-occurrence clustering excluded repertoires with fewer than 30,000 or more than 120,000 public chains, plus five with anomalous nucleotide sharing. In TCRdb, the immuneACCESS table is reduced to in-frame sequences with V and J assigned. These tables do not hold every clone; where another copy was compared, an unresolved V gene accounts for under half, and the others remain unexplained. D and trimming come from the DNA, and the V and J calls and clone size come from that table. The sample table records under 45,000 clones; 70% to 85% of these occur just once. Of the sample, about 1.5% is held by the ten largest clones.

Rearrangement joined TRBV9 to TRBJ2-3; a tentative D match to TRBD1 spans 6 bases. The specimen was PBMCs. This TCR derives from a man aged 25-40 years in good health and CMV-seronegative. The nucleotide sequence is given as TGTGCCAGCAGCGTAGAGAGCAGGGGAGGCACAGATACGCAGTATTTT. The encoded protein is CASSVESRGGTDTQYF.